This T cell receptor (beta chain) was retrieved from a study of T cell changes during pregnancy in multiple sclerosis. This CDR3 is 14 amino acids long. The V end lost 2 bases, the J end lost 4 bases, and 11 bases lay between the germline ends. Germline CDR1 SGHTA, CDR2 FQGTGA. The assay was immunoSEQ multiplex PCR, and TCRdb's table has in-frame clones only and misses some. The sample holds about 60,000 clones, roughly 88% seen once. This TCR derives from a female donor with multiple sclerosis, enrolled in a pregnancy study. The chain has TRBV7-3 and TRBJ1-2, with TRBD1 as a possible D gene (5 bases). The sample in question was peripheral blood, obtained in the second trimester of pregnancy. CDR3 sequence reads: CASSLAGGSYGYTF. The CDR3 nucleotides are TGTGCCAGCAGCTTAGCGGGGGGGTCCTATGGCTACACCTTC.